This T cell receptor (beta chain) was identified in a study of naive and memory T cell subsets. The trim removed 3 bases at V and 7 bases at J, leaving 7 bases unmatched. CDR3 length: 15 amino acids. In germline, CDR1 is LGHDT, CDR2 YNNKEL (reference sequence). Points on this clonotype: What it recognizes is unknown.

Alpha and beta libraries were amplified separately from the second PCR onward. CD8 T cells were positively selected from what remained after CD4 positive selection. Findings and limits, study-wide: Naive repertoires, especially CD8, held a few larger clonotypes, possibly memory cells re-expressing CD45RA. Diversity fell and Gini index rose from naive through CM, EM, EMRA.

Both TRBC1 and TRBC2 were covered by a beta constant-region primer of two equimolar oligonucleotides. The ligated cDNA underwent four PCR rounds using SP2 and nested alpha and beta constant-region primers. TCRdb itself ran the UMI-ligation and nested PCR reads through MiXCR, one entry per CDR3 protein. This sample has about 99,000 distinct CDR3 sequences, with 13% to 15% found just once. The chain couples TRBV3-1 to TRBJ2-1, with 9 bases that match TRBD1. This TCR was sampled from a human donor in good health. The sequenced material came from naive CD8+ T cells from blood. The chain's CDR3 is CASSHVPGQGNEQFF. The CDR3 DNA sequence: TGTGCCAGCAGCCATGTTCCGGGACAGGGTAATGAGCAGTTCTTC.